This TCR beta chain was documented in a study of shared clonotypes between healthy human individuals (TCRdb year 2020). Regarding the study in general: The cohort comprised a couple of women and a few men aged 18 to 49 years. The study deeply sequenced blood TCR repertoires of five healthy adults to estimate repertoire size and the extent of clonotype sharing between individuals. To increase sequencing depth and limit assay-specific biases, TCR repertoire library preparation and sequencing were carried out by different laboratories using diverse techniques. For each donor, CD4 naive and CD4 memory were each run on three plates, CD8 naive on two plates, and CD8 memory on one plate. Between about 0.8 and 9 billion PBMCs per donor were obtained by leukapheresis.

For this clone: The antigen this receptor binds is unknown. Nothing much larger sits one base from this clone, and base qualities are not available.

The donors were healthy, HIV-negative adults with no recently reported acute infections or vaccinations. All donors were Caucasian adults living in Nashville, Tennessee, USA. Magnetic negative selection was used to enrich CD4+ T cells, after which naive cells were positively selected on CD45RA and the negative fraction became the memory subset. After blood collection by leukapheresis, PBMCs were isolated using Ficoll-Histopaque density gradient centrifugation and then cryopreserved in the vapor phase of liquid nitrogen. Analytical flow cytometry was used to check the purity and quantity of each magnetically sorted T cell population. Genomic DNA was isolated from each sorted fraction and quantified by UV absorbance on a Nanodrop 2000c. Paper-wide results and their limitations: Across four donors, about 4.5% of naive CD4, more than 3% of naive CD8, roughly 2.2% of memory CD4, and approximately 0.42% of memory CD8 clonotypes were shared. The small number of donors limited the genetic and exposure-history diversity represented. Pairwise subsampling led to the expectation that sequencing depth would affect the degree of clonotype sharing among donors. Compared with non-shared clonotypes, the clonotypes found in all four sorted-subset donors had higher generation probabilities. Sampling was restricted to blood, and TCR repertoires in tissue are likely to differ from TCR repertoires in blood. Naive subsets generally had larger estimated clonotype richness than memory subsets did. Rarefaction of sorted-subset datasets indicated incomplete sequencing despite the large sequencing depth.

Using the deep immunoSEQ assay, multiplex PCR amplified TCR CDR3 regions from genomic DNA. Extracted genomic DNA from each cell subset was distributed evenly across all wells of several immunoSEQ 96-well plates, and each plate was treated as a replicate. For sorted subsets, about 220 ng of genomic DNA, equivalent to 30,000 or so T cell genomes, went into each replicate PCR. The purified libraries were quantified using a Qubit 3.0 fluorometer, sized with a Bioanalyzer 2100, and then quantified again using the KAPA Library Quantification kit. Each immunoSEQ 96-well plate was sequenced on its own single-read 150-cycle Illumina NextSeq 550 flow cell. Turning to the authors' computational methods: Because the immunoSEQ output held only junctional sequences and lacked quality scores, the filtering could not match the filtering applied to full-length reads. To assign V/J genes and CDR3, sequences were annotated against IMGT germline references using PyIR, a Python wrapper for IgBLAST v1.9. Reads were filtered out if the reads had weak V/J assignments (E-value above 1e-6), no CDR3, stop codons, out-of-frame junctions, or ambiguous translated residues. V3J clonotypes were defined as sequences sharing an identical inferred V gene, J gene, and CDR3 amino acid sequence. Percentage overlap between repertoires was calculated by dividing the number of shared unique clonotypes by the size of the smaller repertoire. Repertoire richness was assessed with RTK rarefaction, the Chao1 estimator, and Recon v2.1 estimates of unobserved clonotypes. Generation probabilities were computed with OLGA for all TCRbeta clonotypes obtained by the gDNA method from four donors. TCRdb's version of the immuneACCESS table is confined to in-frame rearrangements and falls short of the full clone set. An unresolved V gene accounts for under half of the shortfall where checked; the remainder is of unknown origin. That table furnishes V, J and clone size, whereas the DNA furnished D and trimming. Present in this sample are 1.4 million to 1.5 million clones, roughly 96% of which were seen just once. Jointly, the top ten make up roughly 1.1% of the sample.

The trim is 0 bases for V and 7 bases for J, with a gap of 12 bases between the germline ends. CDR1 is given as SGHDN and CDR2 as FVKESK, both from the germline V gene. The CDR3, cysteine through phenylalanine, is 14 amino acids long. CDR3 DNA is the only sequence kept; it has 42 bases, read in frame from the first base. The chain is encoded by TRBV14 joined to TRBJ1-1; there is no confident call for the D gene. The specimen sequenced was naive CD4+ T cells sorted from blood. What the cell subset or site label conveys for this sample: CD45RA+ positively selected. The receptor's source is a young man in good health. This receptor carries the CDR3 CASSQDPPTVEAFF. The bases are TGTGCCAGCAGCCAAGATCCCCCGACGGTTGAAGCTTTCTTT.